The clone carrying this T cell receptor beta chain was detected only once. What it binds is not known. Germline V gene data show CDR1 as SGHAT and CDR2 as FQNNGV. Deletions cut 5 bases from V and 6 bases from J, with 17 bases between. The CDR3 totals 15 residues. Built from TCR beta cDNA, the libraries had unique molecular identifiers in them. Yield was 500,000 to 600,000 cDNA molecules from roughly 0.93 to 9.6 million T cells. TCRdb reprocessed the PCR reads via MiXCR and lists one record per CDR3 protein. The sample lists 430,000 or so distinct CDR3 sequences, 30% to 40% occurring once. This sample was taken from a study of post-analysis software for immune sequencing data. Study observations and caveats: Compared against controls, patients with multiple sclerosis displayed significantly lower normalized Chao1 diversity. Roughly five TRBV segments, including TRBV5-6, TRBV5-1 and TRBV20-1, were more frequent in patients than controls.

Source material: blood. The chain links TRBV11-2 to TRBJ2-1; D is unresolved. This receptor was obtained from a girl aged 2-10 years with multiple sclerosis. In DNA, the CDR3 is TGTGCCAGCAGCCCCGCGACCTTGCGTCCCAATGAGCAGTTCTTC. This encodes CASSPATLRPNEQFF.